This TCR beta chain appears in the sequencing data of a study of cytomegalovirus exposure and HLA in healthy donors. The PCR used 60 Vbeta and 13 Jbeta primers. Data came from immunoSEQ multiplex PCR; TCRdb stores just in-frame clones and leaves some out. Of about 140,000 clones in the sample, roughly four fifths were seen once. Study conclusions and caveats: Accurate prediction of HLA-A and HLA-B alleles (for most subjects) was reportedly achieved from TCR beta sequences.

This clone was detected only a few times. The antigen is undetermined. Germline assignment: CDR1 PRHDT and CDR2 FYEKMQ (reference sequence). The CDR3 has 17 amino acids. With V trimmed by 3 bases and J by 1 base, 10 bases remained unmatched. Specimen: PBMCs. The chain is built from TRBV13 and TRBJ2-7, with TRBD1 identical over 9 bases. This TCR came from a woman aged 40-49 years in good health and CMV-seronegative. The CDR3 loop is CASSLVTGGKESYEQYF. The CDR3 DNA reads TGTGCCAGCAGCTTGGTAACAGGGGGCAAGGAATCCTACGAGCAGTACTTC.